This TCR beta chain was recovered during a study of shared clonotypes between healthy human individuals. In regard to this clone: Its antigen is undetermined.

TCRdb's copy holds only in-frame clones and misses some; the assay was immunoSEQ multiplex PCR. Of roughly 2 million clones in the sample, 95% were seen once. The CDR3 contains 15 residues. Trimming pared 6 bases from V and 0 bases from J, leaving 15 bases between. From germline, CDR1 is MNHEY and CDR2 SVGAGI. Study-level results: It was the few donors that limited the genetic and exposure-history diversity represented. A handful of donors showed sharing of approximately 5% of naive CD4 clonotypes.

This TCR was sampled from a man between 18 and 35 years old in good health. V and J are TRBV6-5 and TRBJ2-7, with unresolved D. Material for sequencing was naive CD4+ T cells sorted from blood. Sample subset: CD45RA+ positively selected. The DNA of the CDR3 is TGTGCCAGCAGGTCACTCGCAAGGAGCTCCTACGAGCAGTACTTC. Translated: CASRSLARSSYEQYF.